The following is a T cell receptor beta chain sequence with its context. The antigen is not known. The length of the CDR3 is 12 residues. CDR1 is LNHDA and CDR2 is SQIVND in the germline V gene (reference sequence). PCR amplification relied on 60 Vbeta primers (plus 13 Jbeta primers). Here immunoSEQ multiplex PCR was the method, and the copy in TCRdb shows in-frame clones only, minus some. The table has 58,000 or so clones, approximately 71% seen once. These data belong to a study of cytomegalovirus exposure and HLA in healthy donors. The study, taken as a whole, reports: Most TCR beta V segments were productive about 90% or about 30% of the time in an earlier analysis. Associated with cytomegalovirus, according to the listing, were 150 to 200 TCR beta chains.

V usage is TRBV19 and J usage is TRBJ1-2, with 8 bases that match TRBD1. Sequencing used PBMCs. The receptor was isolated from a woman in her forties in good health and CMV-seropositive. This CDR3 reads CTGGDRNYGYTF. The DNA for the CDR3 is TGTACCGGTGGGGACAGGAACTATGGCTACACCTTC.